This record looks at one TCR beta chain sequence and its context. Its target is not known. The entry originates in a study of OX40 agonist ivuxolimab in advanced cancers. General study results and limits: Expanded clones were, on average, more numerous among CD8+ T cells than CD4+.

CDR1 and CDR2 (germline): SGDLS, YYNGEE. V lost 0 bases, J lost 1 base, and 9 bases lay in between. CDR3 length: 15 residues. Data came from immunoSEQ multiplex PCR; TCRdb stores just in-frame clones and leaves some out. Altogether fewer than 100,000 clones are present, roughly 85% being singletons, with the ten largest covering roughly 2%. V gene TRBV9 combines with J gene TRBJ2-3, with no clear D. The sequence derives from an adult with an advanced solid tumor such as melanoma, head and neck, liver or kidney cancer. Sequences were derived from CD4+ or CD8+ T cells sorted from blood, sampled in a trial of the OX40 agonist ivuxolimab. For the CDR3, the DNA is TGTGCCAGCAGCGTAGCAGCGTTTGGCACAGATACGCAGTATTTT. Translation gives CASSVAAFGTDTQYF.